What follows are 2 T cell receptor beta chains derived from one specimen sequenced in a study of somatic mutations in cytotoxic T cells in rheumatoid arthritis. Measured with immunoSEQ multiplex PCR; TCRdb has only the in-frame clones, and not every one. The repertoire holds 15,000 to 20,000 clones, with approximately 82% as singletons. The material sequenced was CD8+ T cells sorted from blood. These receptors all stem from a woman in her forties or fifties with rheumatoid arthritis.

The rearrangement links TRBV12-2 to TRBJ1-2. TRBV12-2 is recorded as a pseudogene. The length of the CDR3 is 9 residues. The CDR3 nucleotides are TGTGCAAGTCTCCGCGGTCCCACCTTC. Protein sequence: CASLRGPTF.

V is TRBV7-9 and J is TRBJ2-5, with TRBD1 matching over 7 bases. Germline V CDR1 and CDR2: SEHNR, FQNEAQ (reference sequence). With 5 bases clipped from V and 5 bases from J, the junction kept 8 bases outside the gene matches. CDR3 length equals 14 residues. The CDR3 nucleotides read TGTGCCAGCAGCGAGCTACAGGGGCCGGAGACCCAGTACTTC. It yields the protein CASSELQGPETQYF.